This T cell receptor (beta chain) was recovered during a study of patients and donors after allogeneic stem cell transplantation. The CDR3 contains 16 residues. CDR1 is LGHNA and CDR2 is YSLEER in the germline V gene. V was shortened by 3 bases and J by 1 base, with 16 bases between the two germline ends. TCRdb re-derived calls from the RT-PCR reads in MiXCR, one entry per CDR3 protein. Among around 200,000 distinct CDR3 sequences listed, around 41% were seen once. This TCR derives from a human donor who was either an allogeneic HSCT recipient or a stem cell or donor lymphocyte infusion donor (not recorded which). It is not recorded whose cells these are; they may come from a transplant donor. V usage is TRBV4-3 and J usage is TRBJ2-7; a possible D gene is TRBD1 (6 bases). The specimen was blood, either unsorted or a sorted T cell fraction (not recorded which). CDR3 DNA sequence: TGCGCCAGCAGCCACCGACAGGACTCCCTTTCCTACGAGCAGTACTTC. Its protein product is CASSHRQDSLSYEQYF.